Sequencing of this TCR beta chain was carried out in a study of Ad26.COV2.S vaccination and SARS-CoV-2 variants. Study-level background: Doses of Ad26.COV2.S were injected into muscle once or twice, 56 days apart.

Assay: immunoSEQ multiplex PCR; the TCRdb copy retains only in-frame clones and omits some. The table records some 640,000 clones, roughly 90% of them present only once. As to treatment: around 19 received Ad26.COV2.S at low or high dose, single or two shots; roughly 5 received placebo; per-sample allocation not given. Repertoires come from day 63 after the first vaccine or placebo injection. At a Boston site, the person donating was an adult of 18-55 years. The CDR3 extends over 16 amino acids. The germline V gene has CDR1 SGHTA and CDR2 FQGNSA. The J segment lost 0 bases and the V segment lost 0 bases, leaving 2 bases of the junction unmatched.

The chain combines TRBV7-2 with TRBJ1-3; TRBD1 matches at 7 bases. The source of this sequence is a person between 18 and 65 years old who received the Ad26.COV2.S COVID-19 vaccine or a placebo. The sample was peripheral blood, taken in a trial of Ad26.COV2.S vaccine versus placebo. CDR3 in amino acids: CASSLAGTVSGNTIYF. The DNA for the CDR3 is TGTGCCAGCAGCTTAGCGGGGACAGTCTCTGGAAACACCATATATTTT.